The T cell receptor (beta chain) under discussion was sequenced for a study of T-cell reconstitution after alpha-beta-depleted transplantation in children (dated by TCRdb to between 2015 and 2016). Regarding the research as a whole: The study quantitatively tracked T-cell immune reconstitution after TCRalphabeta/CD19-depleted allogeneic hematopoietic cell transplantation in children using TCR repertoire profiling.

Of note for this clonotype: Its antigen remains undetermined. Base quality data are lacking; no much larger clone is found one base away.

CDR1 and CDR2, looked up from the germline V gene (reference sequence), are DFQATT and SNEGSKA. Including the terminal cysteine and phenylalanine, the CDR3 comprises 13 residues. Only CDR3 DNA is held: 39 bases, read in frame from base 1. V sheds 4 bases and J sheds 8 bases, leaving 15 bases between their ends. What the study reported, not specific to this receptor: About two months after transplant, the apparently early recovery of alphabetaT-cell counts reportedly depended on just several hundred clones that had expanded rapidly and came from non-depleted graft cells. Over subsequent months, a decline in hyperexpanded clone frequencies was noted, and after one year, T-cell counts and TCRbeta diversity were mostly ascribed to newly produced T cells. In some patients, the high TCRbeta diversity seen at day 60 was put down to recipient T cells and intrathymic progenitors that had survived conditioning.

The library was built by means of PCR. Sequenced using an Illumina HiSeq 2500. To normalize quantification of the TCRbeta repertoire, the TCR libraries were built with molecular barcoding that relied on unique molecular identifiers. In-frame beta chains were kept once TCRdb had trimmed the public reads at Q25 with fastp and called clones with MiXCR. Identical CDR3 proteins give one entry, which carries the most common genes and DNA. A total of under 850,000 distinct CDR3 sequences appear in this sample, around 14% of them only once. Of the sample, about 0.79% falls within the top ten clones. This sample's treatment or condition label indicates: allogeneic hematopoietic cell transplantation with graft depleted of TCRalphabeta T cells and CD19 B cells. TCRalphabeta/CD19-depleted allogeneic hematopoietic cell grafts were given to the transplant recipients, all of whom were children.

The sequence was collected from a girl under 10 years old with congenital amegakaryocytic thrombocytopenia, due to receive a stem cell transplant. Here the sequenced sample was PBMCs, taken before TCRalphabeta/CD19-depleted stem cell transplant. The chain couples TRBV20-1 to TRBJ2-1; 6 matching bases give a weak D call of TRBD2. The encoded CDR3 is CSANRDLNDEQFF. The DNA reads TGCAGTGCTAACCGGGACTTAAACGATGAGCAGTTCTTC.